A single T cell receptor (beta chain) is shown here with its context. The antigen is undetermined. This sample is part of a study of CD8 T cells in Susac syndrome. Study results and caveats: Only a relatively small number of individuals were included in the TCR sequencing and HLA analysis.

Blood CD8+ and CD4+ T cells underwent high-throughput TCR beta sequencing. Negative isolation was used for CD8+ and CD4+ T cells, and FACS enrichment was applied to TEMRA cells. The CDR3 consists of 15 residues. Trimming at V came to 3 bases and at J to 2 bases, leaving 2 bases not matched to a gene. Germline values: CDR1 DFQATT, CDR2 SNEGSKA (reference sequence). Reverse transcription of roughly 0.5 to 1 ug RNA was performed with random hexamers. Across 54 Vbeta and 13 Jbeta, TCR beta CDR3 was amplified with immunoSEQ multiplex PCR. TCRdb independently ran MiXCR on the immunoSEQ multiplex PCR reads; one entry per CDR3 protein. This table holds around 130,000 distinct CDR3 sequences, around 94% found once.

The V and J genes are TRBV20-1 and TRBJ1-5, with 12 bases matching TRBD1. The sequenced sample consisted of CD4+ T cells from PBMCs. This sequence was found in a human donor in good health. CDR3 protein: CSARGQGAGNQPQHF. The CDR3 DNA is TGCAGTGCTAGGGGACAGGGGGCCGGCAATCAGCCCCAGCATTTT.